This entry lists 15 T cell receptor beta chains sequenced from one sample in a study of T cell repertoires in cytomegalovirus infection. From the reads, TCRdb called clonotypes with MiXCR, one entry per CDR3 protein. The sample records about 830,000 distinct CDR3 sequences, around a third being singletons. The antigens these receptors bind are not known. This specimen consisted of cultured CD8+ T cells from PBMCs, obtained from culture after CMV antigen stimulation. The receptors were gathered from a human donor in good health (CMV status not recorded). Some clones in this sample may be carry-over from other donors' samples.

Written as DNA, the CDR3 is TGTGCCAGCAGTTTACTGCCGGCCACAGATACGCAGTATTTT. Translation gives CASSLLPATDTQYF. The V gene is TRBV27, the J gene TRBJ2-3, with D hard to call. The length of the CDR3 is 14 residues. From germline, CDR1 is MNHEY and CDR2 SMNVEV (reference sequence). V was trimmed by 2 bases and J by 2 bases, leaving 8 bases between them.

This rearrangement joins TRBV25-1 to TRBJ2-5; TRBD1 is a possible D gene (6 bases). The V end was cut by 3 bases, the J end by 2 bases, with 13 bases between. Germline V gene lookup returns CDR1 MGHDK and CDR2 SYGVNS. The CDR3 runs to 15 residues. As DNA, the CDR3 is TGTGCCAGCAGTGATGGGGCAGGGGCGCAAGAGACCCAGTACTTC. It specifies CASSDGAGAQETQYF.

About this clonotype itself: A much larger clonotype is one base distant, so this may be a read error. The chain employs TRBV7-9 and TRBJ2-7; D might be TRBD1 (5 bases). This CDR3 contains 13 residues. The germline V gene has CDR1 SEHNR and CDR2 FQNEAQ (reference sequence). V was trimmed by 4 bases and J by 9 bases, leaving 16 bases between them. The CDR3, as DNA: TGTGCCAGCAGCTCCAGACCCTGGGGCGTGCAGTACGTC. Translating it yields CASSSRPWGVQYV.

This sequence joins TRBV11-2 and TRBJ1-2; D not certain. Trimming removed 0 bases at V and 3 bases at J, with 11 bases between. The CDR3 is 15 amino acids. The germline gives CDR1 SGHAT, CDR2 FQNNGV. Written as DNA, the CDR3 is TGTGCCAGCAGCTTAGATACCCGACCGTACTATGGCTACACCTTC. Its translation: CASSLDTRPYYGYTF.

This clonotype was recorded once. The chain joins TRBV5-1 to TRBJ2-7; 10 nucleotides agree with TRBD1. With V trimmed by 4 bases and J by 2 bases, 3 bases remained unmatched. Germline values: CDR1 SGHRS, CDR2 YFSETQ. The CDR3 is made up of 14 amino acids. In DNA, the CDR3 is TGCGCCAGCAGCGGCGGGACAGGGGCCTACGAGCAGTACTTC. Translated: CASSGGTGAYEQYF.

The CDR3 here is CASSLGDRAFF. In DNA, the CDR3 is TGTGCCAGCAGTTTGGGGGATCGAGCTTTCTTT. J is TRBJ1-1 and V is TRBV12-3 or TRBV12-4; the D gene is possibly TRBD1 (5 bases). Between the trimmed V and J ends, which lost 3 bases and 10 bases, there was a span of 9 bases. CDR3 length: 11 residues.

The V call is TRBV27, the J call TRBJ2-1, with D possibly being TRBD2 (7 bases). Trimming took off 3 bases at V and 12 bases at J, with 15 bases between the two ends. The CDR3 loop spans 13 amino acids. The V gene's germline CDR1 is MNHEY and CDR2 SMNVEV (reference sequence). The CDR3 nucleotides read TGTGCCAGCAGTTTGAGGGGGGGGGCCGGGCAGTTCTTC. Its protein is CASSLRGGAGQFF.

In this sample, this clonotype turned up many times. The chain links TRBV7-6 to TRBJ2-5, with TRBD2 identical over 8 bases. CDR1 is SGHVS and CDR2 is FNYEAQ in the germline V gene. The CDR3 covers 14 residues. V gave up 4 bases and J gave up 7 bases; unmatched junction bases: 8. The CDR3: CASSSEAGATTQYF. The CDR3 DNA reads as TGTGCCAGCAGCTCTGAAGCGGGGGCCACGACCCAGTACTTC.

Remarks on this clonotype: At one end the junction does not follow the germline gene, possibly because of a read error. The chain uses TRBV5-4 and TRBJ1-2; no clear D gene. The germline gives CDR1 SGHNT, CDR2 YYREEE (reference sequence). The CDR3 runs to 16 residues. This chain's CDR3 is CVSSLNREYPNYGYTF. In DNA form, the CDR3 reads TGTGTCAGCAGCTTAAACCGGGAATACCCTAACTATGGCTACACCTTC.

This clonotype came up a few times. The chain uses TRBV27 and TRBJ2-2; D is possibly TRBD2 (6 bases). The germline V and J ends were trimmed by 3 bases and 5 bases, with 13 bases remaining between them. The CDR3 sequence is 15 residues long. The germline CDR1 and CDR2 sequences are MNHEY and SMNVEV (reference sequence). DNA of the CDR3: TGTGCCAGCAGTTTCGGAAACAGCGGGACCGGGGAGCTGTTTTTT. Amino acids: CASSFGNSGTGELFF.

This chain links TRBV7-9 with TRBJ1-2, with 7 nucleotides matching TRBD1. CDR1 and CDR2 from the germline V gene are SEHNR and FQNEAQ (reference sequence). Trimming cost V 5 bases and J 6 bases; bases outside gene matches: 9. The CDR3 is 14 amino acids. The CDR3 DNA is TGTGCCAGCAGCCCGATGACAGGGTTCCATGGCTACACCTTC. This translates into CASSPMTGFHGYTF.

The V gene is TRBV15, the J gene TRBJ2-7, with D tentatively TRBD1 (5 bases). V lost 5 bases, J lost 3 bases, and 11 bases lay in between. Germline-derived CDR1 and CDR2 are LNHNV and YYDKDF (reference sequence). This CDR3 contains 13 residues. CDR3 amino acids: CATSLTVNYEQYF. The DNA of the CDR3 is TGTGCCACCAGCCTGACAGTAAACTACGAGCAGTACTTC.

The sample holds many counts of this clonotype. The genes are TRBV7-2 and TRBJ2-7, with a weak D call TRBD2 (6 bases). Germline values: CDR1 SGHTA, CDR2 FQGNSA. CDR3 length equals 14 residues. V dropped 5 bases and J dropped 0 bases, with 11 bases sitting between them. DNA for the CDR3: TGTGCCAGCAGCCCCCGGGACTTCTCCTACGAGCAGTACGTC. Residues: CASSPRDFSYEQYV.

The chain carries TRBV10-3 and TRBJ2-2; tentatively, D is TRBD1 (6 bases). The V end was cut by 6 bases, the J end by 3 bases, with 11 bases between. The germline V gene encodes CDR1 ENHRY and CDR2 SYGVKD. The CDR3 runs 14 residues. In DNA form, the CDR3 reads TGTGCCATCAGGCGACAGGAGGACACCGGGGAGCTGTTTTTT. As protein: CAIRRQEDTGELFF.

V usage is TRBV5-4 and J usage is TRBJ1-6, with D possibly TRBD1 on 5 matching bases. There are 15 residues in the CDR3. V shed 3 bases and J shed 13 bases, with 20 bases lying between them. Germline-derived CDR1 and CDR2 are SGHNT and YYREEE (reference sequence). For the CDR3, the DNA is TGTGCCAGCAGCTCAGACGGGACTCAGGTGCCCCCCCTCCACTTT. The encoded protein is CASSSDGTQVPPLHF.